Following are 8 T cell receptor beta chains from one sample sequenced in a study of PD-1 blockade in classical Hodgkin lymphoma (TCRdb year 2020). The method was the immunoSEQ multiplex PCR assay. TCRdb re-hosts the immuneACCESS table, in-frame sequences only. Its copies lack some clones; in the studies checked, an unresolved V gene accounts for under half of them, and the cause for the rest is not known. In this sample the table shows around 93,000 clones, roughly 78% of which occur a single time. The ten top clones hold over 8% of the sample. The sample's time point label, decoded: cycle 4 day 1 (C4D1), after 6 weeks of nivolumab. Every trial patient had relapsed after autologous stem cell transplantation, and cohorts A, B and C differed in prior brentuximab vedotin exposure. This sample comprised peripheral blood mononuclear cells (PBMCs), obtained before the fourth cycle of nivolumab. The receptors shown here come from a human donor with classical Hodgkin lymphoma.

This chain links TRBV6-5 with TRBJ1-5; D perhaps matches TRBD1 (5 bases). Germline CDR1 reads MNHEY; CDR2 reads SVGAGI. CDR3 length: 15 residues. Deletions cut 2 bases from V and 0 bases from J, with 8 bases between. The CDR3, as DNA: TGTGCCAGCAGTTACGGTAGGGGTAGCAATCAGCCCCAGCATTTT. Translation: CASSYGRGSNQPQHF.

This chain joins TRBV6-5 and TRBJ2-5; 9 bases match TRBD1. Germline V gives CDR1 MNHEY, CDR2 SVGAGI. V shed 0 bases and J 10 bases; nucleotides not matched to a gene: 6. This CDR3 spans 14 amino acids. The CDR3 spells CASSYSRQGVDQYF. DNA for the CDR3: TGTGCCAGCAGTTACTCGAGACAGGGGGTGGACCAGTACTTC.

J is TRBJ2-1 and V is TRBV29-1, with 11 bases that match TRBD2. The CDR3 sequence is 13 residues long. Germline loops: CDR1 SQVTM, CDR2 ANQGSEA. V shed 8 bases, J shed 7 bases, and the junction held 7 bases outside the gene matches. In DNA, the CDR3 is TGCAGCCTTAGGACTAGCGGGCTAAATGAGCAGTTCTTC. It codes for CSLRTSGLNEQFF.

The rearrangement uses TRBV28 and TRBJ1-4; D unresolved. The V gene's germline CDR1 is MDHEN and CDR2 SYDVKM. Between the trimmed V and J ends, which lost 4 bases and 4 bases, there was a span of 10 bases. CDR3 size: 14 residues. The CDR3 sequence: CASSSSDYNEKLFF. As DNA, the CDR3 is TGTGCCAGCAGTTCCAGCGACTATAATGAAAAACTGTTTTTT.

V and J are TRBV5-6 and TRBJ1-4; D remains ambiguous. The V and J ends lost 2 bases and 5 bases respectively, with 10 bases between them. The CDR3 sequence is 14 residues long. Looked up from germline, CDR1 is SGHDT and CDR2 is YYEEEE. Here the CDR3 reads CASSFGRRNEKLFF. For the CDR3, the DNA is TGTGCCAGCAGCTTTGGGAGAAGGAATGAAAAACTGTTTTTT.

The chain carries TRBV6-6 and TRBJ2-2; TRBD1 is a possible D gene (5 bases). CDR1 MNHNY and CDR2 SVGAGI come from the germline V gene (reference sequence). There are 12 residues in the CDR3. V was pared by 6 bases and J by 7 bases, with 9 bases between. CDR3: CASSQGFGELFF. DNA for the CDR3: TGTGCCAGCAGCCAGGGATTCGGGGAGCTGTTTTTT.

The J gene is TRBJ2-6, the V gene TRBV5-8; 9 bases align to TRBD1. Trimming removed 3 bases from V and 0 bases from J; junction bases left unmatched: 1. Germline lookup yields CDR1 SGHTS and CDR2 YDEGEE. The CDR3 sequence is 16 residues long. CDR3: CASSWDRDSGANVLTF. DNA for the CDR3: TGTGCCAGCAGCTGGGACAGGGACTCTGGGGCCAACGTCCTGACTTTC.

V usage is TRBV10-2 and J usage is TRBJ2-1, with TRBD2 matching 9 bases. J lost 8 bases, V lost 2 bases, and 16 bases had no gene match. Per germline, CDR1 WSHSY and CDR2 SAAADI. This CDR3 spans 18 amino acids. The CDR3 nucleotides are TGCGCCAGCAGTGAGCGTGGGACTTCTAGCGGGAATTTCTATGAGCAGTTCTTC. Protein: CASSERGTSSGNFYEQFF.